The 21 T cell receptor beta chains reported below all come from one sample, sequenced in a study of T-cell reconstitution after alpha-beta-depleted transplantation in children (TCRdb year 2016). The treatment or condition label on this specimen signifies: allogeneic hematopoietic cell transplantation with graft depleted of TCRalphabeta T cells and CD19 B cells. Receptors were amplified or captured by PCR. Sequencing took place on an Illumina HiSeq 2500. Molecular barcoding was employed in the preparation of TCR libraries, with unique molecular identifiers being used to normalize TCRbeta repertoire quantification. Clones were called with MiXCR by TCRdb after fastp trimmed the public reads at Q25, and only in-frame beta chains were retained. Each entry merges the rows of one CDR3 protein and shows their most common DNA and genes. For this sample the table gives about 870,000 distinct CDR3 sequences, of which roughly 15% were detected only once. The top ten clonotypes cover roughly 4.8% of the sample.

Sequencing used PBMCs, mostly from graft donor cells, obtained 360 days after TCRalphabeta/CD19-depleted stem cell transplant. These TCRs come from a male patient aged 5 to 17 who had a stem cell transplant for acute lymphoblastic leukemia, so the T cells may come from the graft donor.

The V gene is TRBV5-1, the J gene TRBJ2-1, with 7 bases matching TRBD2. V was pared by 0 bases and J by 12 bases, with 9 bases of the junction left unmatched. Germline CDR1 SGHRS, CDR2 YFSETQ. The CDR3 has 14 residues. In nucleotides, the CDR3 is TGCGCCAGCAGCTTGGTGGCGGGAGAGCTTGGGCAGTTCTTC. It codes for CASSLVAGELGQFF.

This sequence joins TRBV20-1 and TRBJ2-4; D is unclear. Germline CDR1 DFQATT, CDR2 SNEGSKA (reference sequence). The CDR3 covers 13 residues. V gave up 3 bases and J gave up 6 bases, with 12 bases separating them. CDR3 sequence: CSASRAPRNIQYF. The CDR3 DNA reads as TGCAGTGCTAGTCGTGCGCCCCGAAACATTCAGTACTTC.

This chain links TRBV7-2 with TRBJ2-7, with D perhaps matching TRBD2 (6 bases). The CDR3 has 14 amino acids. Germline V gives CDR1 SGHTA, CDR2 FQGNSA. The V and J ends lost 1 base and 4 bases respectively, with 11 bases between them. The CDR3 DNA reads as TGTGCCAGCAGCTTAGGGACTACGGTATACGAGCAGTACTTC. Translated, it gives CASSLGTTVYEQYF.

This clonotype was picked up many times. At one end, the junction sequence differs from germline, possibly due to a read error. V gene TRBV27 combines with J gene TRBJ2-7, with D unresolved. CDR3 length: 13 amino acids. Germline V CDR1 and CDR2: MNHEY, SMNVEV (reference sequence). CDR3 sequence: CASSLAQSYEQYF. DNA for the CDR3: TGCGCCAGCAGCTTGGCCCAGAGTTACGAGCAGTACTTC.

This clonotype showed up just a few times. The chain is built from TRBV24-1 and TRBJ2-1; D tentatively reads TRBD1 or TRBD2 (5 bases each). The CDR3 runs 14 residues. Trimming left V 4 bases short and J 5 bases short, with 11 bases between. The germline V gene has CDR1 KGHDR and CDR2 SFDVKD. The CDR3 nucleotides are TGTGCCACCAGTGACCCGGGGACGAACAATGAGCAGTTCTTC. It codes for CATSDPGTNNEQFF.

The chain uses TRBV27 and TRBJ2-7, with a weak D call TRBD1 (5 bases). Looked up from germline, CDR1 is MNHEY and CDR2 is SMNVEV (reference sequence). This CDR3 spans 14 amino acids. V lost 4 bases, J lost 0 bases, and 10 bases lay in between. CDR3 sequence (DNA): TGTGCCAGCAGTTACAGGACACTCTCCTACGAGCAGTACTTC. This codes for CASSYRTLSYEQYF.

The V call is TRBV10-3, the J call TRBJ1-2, with TRBD1 identical over 9 bases. In germline, CDR1 is ENHRY, CDR2 SYGVKD. V trimming: 0 bases; J trimming: 4 bases; junction bases outside the gene matches: 9. The CDR3 runs 17 residues. The CDR3: CAISESGTGILAYGYTF. The CDR3 bases are TGTGCCATCAGTGAGTCCGGGACAGGGATTTTGGCCTATGGCTACACCTTC.

The V and J genes are TRBV28 and TRBJ2-7, with TRBD1 matching 7 bases. With V trimmed by 5 bases and J by 6 bases, 13 bases remained unmatched. The CDR3 length is 15 residues. The germline gives CDR1 MDHEN, CDR2 SYDVKM. The DNA for the CDR3 is TGTGCCAGCAGTCCCCCCTGGACAGGTAGTCCCGAGCAGTACTTC. Its protein is CASSPPWTGSPEQYF.

Regarding this clonotype: At one end, the junction sequence differs from germline, possibly due to a read error. This chain connects TRBV6-1 to TRBJ2-4; 10 nucleotides line up with TRBD2. There are 13 residues in the CDR3. CDR1 is MNHNS and CDR2 is SASEGT in the germline V gene. The CDR3 reads CATSRLAGNIQYF. CDR3 in DNA: TGTGCCACCAGTAGACTAGCGGGAAACATTCAGTACTTC.

Only a few counts were recorded for this clonotype. The CDR3 loop reads CASSPGTAYMSQAFF. As DNA, the CDR3 is TGTGCCAGCAGCCCCGGGACGGCTTACATGTCTCAAGCTTTCTTT. This chain connects TRBV4-2 to TRBJ1-1; D may be TRBD1 (5 bases). Trimming shortened V by 4 bases and J by 9 bases, and 21 bases separated the two germline ends. CDR1 and CDR2 from the germline V gene are LGHNA and YNFKEQ. The CDR3 is 15 amino acids.

This clonotype was seen only a few times. V gene TRBV5-1 combines with J gene TRBJ2-3; 8 positions match TRBD1. V gave up 4 bases and J gave up 0 bases; unmatched junction bases: 7. CDR1 is SGHRS and CDR2 is YFSETQ in the germline V gene. The CDR3 sequence is 16 residues long. The CDR3 sequence: CASSQDRGVSTDTQYF. The DNA of the CDR3 is TGCGCCAGCAGCCAAGACAGGGGAGTCAGCACAGATACGCAGTATTTT.

This clonotype has just a few counts. This chain connects TRBV29-1 to TRBJ2-7; a weak D match, TRBD2 (5 bases). The CDR3 is 13 amino acids. The V gene's germline CDR1 is SQVTM and CDR2 ANQGSEA. Trimming cost V 6 bases and J 2 bases, with 14 bases left between them. The CDR3 DNA is TGCAGCGTGAGGACTGGCGGCCCCTACGAGCAGTACTTC. Protein: CSVRTGGPYEQYF.

V and J are TRBV5-1 and TRBJ2-7; TRBD1 matches at 10 bases. This CDR3 has 14 residues. Germline CDR1 SGHRS, CDR2 YFSETQ. After removal of 7 bases from V and 3 bases from J, the junction contained 7 bases not matched to a gene. CDR3 in amino acids: CASYLDRGSYEQYF. The CDR3 nucleotides are TGCGCCAGCTACCTGGACAGGGGGAGCTACGAGCAGTACTTC.

The chain recombines TRBV6-2 or TRBV6-3 with TRBJ2-2; 12 bases match TRBD2. This CDR3 region has 14 residues. After removal of 5 bases from V and 9 bases from J, the junction contained 4 bases not matched to a gene. The germline V gene encodes CDR1 MNHEY and CDR2 SVGEGT. The CDR3 loop is CASSPLAGGRELFF. The CDR3 bases are TGTGCCAGCAGTCCCCTAGCGGGAGGGAGGGAGCTGTTTTTT.

This clonotype was seen a handful of times. The chain has TRBV5-1 and TRBJ2-1; tentative D call: TRBD2 (7 bases). The V gene lost 4 bases and the J gene lost 2 bases, with 16 bases spanning the gap. Germline V gene data show CDR1 as SGHRS and CDR2 as YFSETQ. There are 16 residues in the CDR3. CDR3 coding DNA: TGCGCCAGCAGCCGCTCAACAGGGACTACCTACAATGAGCAGTTCTTC. It encodes CASSRSTGTTYNEQFF. The full variable domain, its missing parts supplied by reference TRBV5-1 and TRBJ2-1, is KAGVTQTPRYLIKTRGQQVTLSCSPISGHRSVSWYQQTPGQGLQFLFEYFSETQRNKGNFPGRFSGRQFSNSRSEMNVSTLELGDSALYLCASSRSTGTTYNEQFFGPGTRLTVL.

The chain combines TRBV6-4 with TRBJ2-3, with D perhaps being TRBD1 or TRBD2 (5 bases each). V lost 7 bases, J lost 0 bases, and 14 bases lay in between. The germline V gene encodes CDR1 MRHNA and CDR2 SNTAGT. The CDR3 loop spans 15 amino acids. This CDR3 reads CASTAGTESTDTQYF. The CDR3 region has the DNA TGTGCCAGCACCGCCGGGACGGAAAGCACAGATACGCAGTATTTT.

This clonotype has only a few counts. The chain employs TRBV7-9 and TRBJ2-1; D not certain. Trimming took 7 bases from V and 6 from J, leaving 13 bases between them. The germline gives CDR1 SEHNR, CDR2 FQNEAQ (reference sequence). This CDR3 is built from 13 residues. The CDR3 DNA sequence: TGTGCCAGCACCCTCGGAGCAGTCAATGAGCAGTTCTTC. Protein sequence: CASTLGAVNEQFF.

The table lists this clonotype with many counts. The V gene is TRBV29-1, the J gene TRBJ2-1; 8 bases map to TRBD2. CDR3 length: 15 residues. From germline, CDR1 is SQVTM and CDR2 ANQGSEA. The J segment lost 7 bases and the V segment lost 3 bases, leaving 11 bases of the junction unmatched. CDR3 loop: CSVEEGSGSYNEQFF. The CDR3, as DNA: TGCAGCGTTGAGGAGGGGAGCGGGAGTTATAATGAGCAGTTCTTC.

This clonotype was counted a few times. The gene calls are TRBV20-1 and TRBJ1-5; 11 nucleotides agree with TRBD1. The germline V gene encodes CDR1 DFQATT and CDR2 SNEGSKA (reference sequence). Germline trimming cut 3 bases from V and 6 bases from J; bases unmatched to any gene: 7. This CDR3 has 15 amino acids. In DNA form, the CDR3 reads TGCAGTGCTAGTCTCGGGACAGGGGGTCTTCAGCCCCAGCATTTT. This gives the protein CSASLGTGGLQPQHF.

In its sample, this clonotype was seen a few times. This chain uses TRBV15 with TRBJ2-7, with TRBD1 matching over 10 bases. Trimming removed 5 bases from V and 0 bases from J; junction bases left unmatched: 7. CDR3 length equals 16 residues. Germline CDR1 reads LNHNV; CDR2 reads YYDKDF (reference sequence). CDR3: CATSPFWDRGSYEQYF. In DNA, the CDR3 is TGTGCCACCAGCCCCTTTTGGGACAGGGGCTCCTACGAGCAGTACTTC.

The chain uses TRBV5-1 and TRBJ2-5, with 7 positions matching TRBD2. With 0 bases clipped from V and 1 base from J, the junction kept 9 bases outside the gene matches. This CDR3 contains 17 residues. The germline V gene encodes CDR1 SGHRS and CDR2 YFSETQ. The DNA for the CDR3 is TGCGCCAGCAGCTTGGGTCCCTCTGGCGGGAGCCAAGAGACCCAGTACTTC. This codes for CASSLGPSGGSQETQYF.